This TCR beta chain was sequenced in a study of blood T cell repertoires in COVID-19. Overall study: Samples came from the United States, Italy and Spain, spanning acute and convalescent COVID-19. Sample material is recorded as cDNA or gDNA derived from T cells, B-cell-depleted T cells, or PBMCs.

With 6 bases clipped from V and 4 bases from J, the junction kept 9 bases outside the gene matches. The CDR3 loop spans 15 amino acids. Germline assignment: CDR1 LGHDT and CDR2 YNNKEL (reference sequence). How the authors handled the data: Reference gene primers were amplified, and this amplification served to estimate nucleated cell counts. This table comes from immunoSEQ multiplex PCR, and its TCRdb copy is limited to in-frame clones, with some not included. The D gene and trimming were derived from the DNA, and the V and J assignments and clone size from that table. The sample includes 65,000 to 85,000 clones, around 90% of them seen just once.

This TCR came from a human donor in a cohort sampled during active COVID-19. This chain uses TRBV3-1 (or the pseudogene TRBV3-2) with TRBJ2-7, with 10 bases fitting TRBD2. Material for sequencing was peripheral blood. The CDR3 DNA follows: TGTGCCAGCAGTCCCGGGACTAGCGATTCGTACGAGCAGTACTTC. It is translated as CASSPGTSDSYEQYF.